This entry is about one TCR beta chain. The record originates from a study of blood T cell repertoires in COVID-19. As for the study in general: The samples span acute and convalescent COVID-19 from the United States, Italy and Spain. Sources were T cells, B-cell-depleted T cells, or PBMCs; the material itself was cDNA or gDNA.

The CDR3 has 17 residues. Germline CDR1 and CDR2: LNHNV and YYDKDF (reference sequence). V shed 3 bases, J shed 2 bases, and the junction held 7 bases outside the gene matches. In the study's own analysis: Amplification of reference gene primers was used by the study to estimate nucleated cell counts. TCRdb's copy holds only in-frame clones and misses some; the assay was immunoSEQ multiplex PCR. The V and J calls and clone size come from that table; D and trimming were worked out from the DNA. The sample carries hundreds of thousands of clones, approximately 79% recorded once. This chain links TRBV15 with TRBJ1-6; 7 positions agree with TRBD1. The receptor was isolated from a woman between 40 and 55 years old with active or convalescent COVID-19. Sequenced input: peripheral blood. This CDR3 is CATSSDRDLTYNSPLHF. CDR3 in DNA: TGTGCCACCAGCAGTGACAGGGATTTGACCTATAATTCACCCCTCCACTTT.